This TCR beta chain originates from a study of T cell responses to AZD1222 COVID-19 vaccine. Profiling relied on immunoSEQ multiplex PCR, and the TCRdb table lists in-frame clones only, not all of them. The sample yields 130,000 or so clones, over 85% seen once. The CDR3 has 13 residues. CDR1 and CDR2 (germline): SGDLS, YYNGEE. V was pared by 2 bases and J by 7 bases, with 2 bases of the junction left unmatched. The chain has TRBV9 and TRBJ2-2; 7 bases map to TRBD1. The specimen comprised peripheral blood, sampled on day 0 of MenACWY control vaccination. This clonotype was obtained from an adult in good health. CDR3 protein: CASSVQGVGELFF. The CDR3 nucleotides are TGTGCCAGCAGCGTGCAGGGGGTCGGGGAGCTGTTTTTT.